The sequence of this T cell receptor beta chain was determined in a study of vaccination effects on CD4 cells after COVID-19. Produced via immunoSEQ multiplex PCR; TCRdb's table is partial and in-frame only. The table lists 50,000 or so clones, approximately 79% of them singletons. V was pared by 4 bases and J by 4 bases, with 0 bases of the junction left unmatched. The CDR3 contains 12 residues. Germline lookup yields CDR1 MGHDK and CDR2 SYGVNS. Before any sequencing was done, the ViraFEST assay used viral peptide pools to expand antigen-specific CD4+ T cells. Following 10 days of culture, CD4+ T cells were isolated. According to the study, vaccine recipients showed no prior SARS-CoV-2 infection and negative nucleocapsid antibodies. Cultures received IL-2 medium that replaced half the medium on days 3 and 7. This clone was seen only a few times. Its antigen remains unidentified.

The rearrangement links TRBV25-1 to TRBJ1-2, with 7 bases identical to TRBD1. This TCR was recovered from a human donor who received a COVID-19 vaccine. Material: CD4+ T cells from PBMCs cultured with HCoV-229E spike peptides, obtained before COVID-19 vaccination. The CDR3 region has the DNA TGTGCCAGCAGTGCAGGGGGCTATGGCTACACCTTC. It encodes CASSAGGYGYTF.